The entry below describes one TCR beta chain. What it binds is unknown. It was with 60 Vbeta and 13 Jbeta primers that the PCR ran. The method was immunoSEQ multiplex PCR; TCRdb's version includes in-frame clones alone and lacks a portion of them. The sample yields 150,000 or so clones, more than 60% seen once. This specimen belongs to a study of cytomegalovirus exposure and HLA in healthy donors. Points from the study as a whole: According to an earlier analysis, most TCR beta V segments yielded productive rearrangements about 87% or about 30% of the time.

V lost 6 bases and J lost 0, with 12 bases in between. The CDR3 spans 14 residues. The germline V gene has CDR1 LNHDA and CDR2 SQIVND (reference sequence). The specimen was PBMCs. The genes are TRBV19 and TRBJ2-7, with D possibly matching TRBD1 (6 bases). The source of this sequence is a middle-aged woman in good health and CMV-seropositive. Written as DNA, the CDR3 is TGTGCCAGTAGCTCAGGACAGCACTCCTACGAGCAGTACTTC. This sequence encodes CASSSGQHSYEQYF.